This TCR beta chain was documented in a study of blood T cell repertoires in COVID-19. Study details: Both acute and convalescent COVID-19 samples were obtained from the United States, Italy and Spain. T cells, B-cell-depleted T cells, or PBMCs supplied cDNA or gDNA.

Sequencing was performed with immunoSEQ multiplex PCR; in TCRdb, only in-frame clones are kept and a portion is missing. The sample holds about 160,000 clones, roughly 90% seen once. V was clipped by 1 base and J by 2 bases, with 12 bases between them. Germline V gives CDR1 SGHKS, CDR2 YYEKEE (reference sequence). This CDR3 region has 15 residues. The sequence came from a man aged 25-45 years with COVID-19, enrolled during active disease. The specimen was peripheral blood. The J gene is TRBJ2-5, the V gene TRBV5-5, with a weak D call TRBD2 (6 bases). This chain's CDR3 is CASSLMGGGQETQYF. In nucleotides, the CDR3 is TGTGCCAGCAGCTTGATGGGGGGTGGGCAAGAGACCCAGTACTTC.